The 15 T cell receptor beta chains below come from one sample, sequenced in a study of cytomegalovirus exposure and HLA in healthy donors. The study ran its PCR with 60 Vbeta and 13 Jbeta primers. Generated by immunoSEQ multiplex PCR, the TCRdb table keeps only in-frame clones and is missing some. The sample holds 100,000 to 150,000 clones; approximately 76% are singletons and the top ten take about 16%. The sample taken for sequencing was PBMCs. The receptor source for this set is a man over 45 in good health and CMV-seropositive.

J is TRBJ1-2 and V is TRBV19; the D is unclear. Germline CDR1 is LNHDA and CDR2 is SQIVND (reference sequence). The CDR3 is 12 amino acids. Deletions cut 3 bases from V and 4 bases from J, with 6 bases between. CDR3: CASSINSYGYTF. The CDR3 bases are TGTGCCAGTAGTATCAACAGCTATGGCTACACCTTC.

The rearrangement links TRBV2 to TRBJ1-1; TRBD1 matches 8 bases. The J segment lost 0 bases and the V segment lost 6 bases, leaving 0 bases of the junction unmatched. The germline V gene has CDR1 SNHLY and CDR2 FYNNEI. This CDR3 contains 13 residues. This chain's CDR3 is CASRDRVNTEAFF. Here the CDR3 DNA reads TGTGCCAGCAGGGACAGGGTGAACACTGAAGCTTTCTTT. Full variable domain (remainder filled in from reference TRBV2 and TRBJ1-1): EPEVTQTPSHQVTQMGQEVILRCVPISNHLYFYWYRQILGQKVEFLVSFYNNEISEKSEIFDDQFSVERPDGSNFTLKIRSTKLEDSAMYFCASRDRVNTEAFFGQGTRLTVV.

This clone was seen only a few times. The V call is TRBV29-1, the J call TRBJ2-7; 11 bases are shared with TRBD1. Per the germline V gene, CDR1 is SQVTM and CDR2 is ANQGSEA. Losses at the gene ends were 4 bases for V and 3 bases for J; bases not matched to a gene: 8. This CDR3 has 15 residues. The CDR3 here is CSVAPSGQGVYEQYF. The DNA for the CDR3 is TGCAGCGTTGCGCCATCGGGACAGGGGGTCTACGAGCAGTACTTC.

The chain carries TRBV11-3 and TRBJ2-1, with a tentative D call TRBD2 (6 bases). Germline V CDR1 and CDR2: SGHNT, YENEEA. V lost 5 bases and J lost 7, with 9 bases in between. This CDR3 spans 12 amino acids. The CDR3: CASSRRGNEQFF. The CDR3 DNA sequence: TGTGCCAGCAGCCGACGGGGGAATGAGCAGTTCTTC.

This clone has just one count. This chain connects TRBV2 to TRBJ2-5, with 7 positions matching TRBD1. The CDR3 is made up of 12 amino acids. With 11 bases clipped from V and 7 bases from J, the junction kept 10 bases outside the gene matches. Germline V gene data show CDR1 as SNHLY and CDR2 as FYNNEI. The CDR3 nucleotides read TGTGCCTGGCCGGGGACAGAGGGGACCCAGTACTTC. Amino acid sequence: CAWPGTEGTQYF.

V and J are TRBV11-2 and TRBJ2-3; the match to TRBD2 covers 7 bases. Germline assignment: CDR1 SGHAT and CDR2 FQNNGV. J lost 7 bases, V lost 3 bases, and 13 bases had no gene match. The CDR3 covers 16 residues. CDR3 sequence reads: CASSFSPRDYFNTQYF. In nucleotides, the CDR3 is TGTGCCAGCAGCTTCAGCCCCCGGGACTATTTCAATACGCAGTATTTT.

This clone has more than one count but fewer than ten. The rearrangement uses TRBV11-2 and TRBJ1-1; D may be TRBD1 (5 bases). Germline CDR1 SGHAT, CDR2 FQNNGV. The CDR3 runs to 18 residues. Trimming took 4 bases from V and 4 from J, leaving 25 bases between them. The CDR3 is CASSSTRIDSNIGTEAFF. CDR3 in DNA: TGTGCCAGCAGCTCCACAAGAATAGACAGTAACATTGGCACTGAAGCTTTCTTT.

This rearrangement joins TRBV7-9 to TRBJ2-1, with 12 nucleotides matching TRBD2. This CDR3 has 13 amino acids. Germline assignment: CDR1 SEHNR and CDR2 FQNEAQ (reference sequence). The V segment lost 6 bases and the J segment 7 bases; nucleotides outside the gene matches: 1. The DNA for the CDR3 is TGTGCCAGCAGGACTAGCGGGGGTAATGAGCAGTTCTTC. Residues: CASRTSGGNEQFF.

The genes are TRBV19 and TRBJ1-5; D uncertain. The CDR3 length is 15 residues. The germline V and J ends were trimmed by 3 bases and 0 bases, with 9 bases remaining between them. CDR1 and CDR2 (germline): LNHDA, SQIVND (reference sequence). The CDR3 DNA reads TGTGCCAGTAGTATCGGGAGCTTTAGCAATCAGCCCCAGCATTTT. Translated: CASSIGSFSNQPQHF.

The chain combines TRBV12-5 with TRBJ2-3, with TRBD2 matching 10 bases. The CDR3 consists of 20 residues. V trimming: 5 bases; J trimming: 6 bases; junction bases outside the gene matches: 23. In germline, CDR1 is LGHNT, CDR2 FRNRAP. CDR3 bases: TGTGCTAGTGGTCCCGAATGTAGCGGGGGGACCCAATGCCTTGGGGATACGCAGTATTTT. It yields the protein CASGPECSGGTQCLGDTQYF.

This clone has just a few counts. This sequence joins TRBV9 and TRBJ2-2, with D perhaps TRBD1 (6 bases). Trimming pared 3 bases from V and 6 bases from J, leaving 18 bases between. The CDR3 extends over 16 amino acids. The V gene's germline CDR1 is SGDLS and CDR2 YYNGEE. CDR3 DNA sequence: TGTGCCAGCAGCGGATCGGGCAGGGGACCTTCCGGGGAGCTGTTTTTT. Its translation is CASSGSGRGPSGELFF.

The V call is TRBV4-2, the J call TRBJ2-3; tentatively, D is TRBD2 (6 bases). V was clipped by 1 base and J by 3 bases, with 14 bases between them. Germline V gives CDR1 LGHNA, CDR2 YNFKEQ. The CDR3 is 16 amino acids. CDR3 in amino acids: CASSQGLGGATDTQYF. The CDR3 bases are TGTGCCAGCAGCCAAGGGTTAGGCGGGGCGACAGATACGCAGTATTTT.

The chain employs TRBV11-2 and TRBJ2-2; D may be TRBD2 (6 bases). V shed 3 bases and J shed 3 bases, with 11 bases lying between them. The CDR3 consists of 15 residues. Looked up from germline, CDR1 is SGHAT and CDR2 is FQNNGV. As DNA, the CDR3 is TGTGCCAGCAGCTTCGTGCGGGGAGACACCGGGGAGCTGTTTTTT. Encoded protein: CASSFVRGDTGELFF.

CDR3 loop: CASSRRERKGDTQYF. As DNA, the CDR3 is TGTGCCAGCAGCCGCCGGGAGCGGAAGGGGGATACGCAGTATTTT. The rearrangement links TRBV7-2 to TRBJ2-3; D perhaps matches TRBD2 (6 bases). Germline-derived CDR1 and CDR2 are SGHTA and FQGNSA. V was cut by 5 bases and J by 6 bases, with 18 bases left in between. This CDR3 has 15 residues.

The chain combines TRBV2 with TRBJ1-2, with D maybe TRBD1 (6 bases). CDR1 and CDR2 (germline): SNHLY, FYNNEI. V was cut by 6 bases and J by 2 bases, with 10 bases left in between. The CDR3 consists of 13 residues. The CDR3 spells CASSGQSNYGYTF. The DNA of the CDR3 is TGTGCCAGCAGCGGACAGTCCAACTATGGCTACACCTTC.